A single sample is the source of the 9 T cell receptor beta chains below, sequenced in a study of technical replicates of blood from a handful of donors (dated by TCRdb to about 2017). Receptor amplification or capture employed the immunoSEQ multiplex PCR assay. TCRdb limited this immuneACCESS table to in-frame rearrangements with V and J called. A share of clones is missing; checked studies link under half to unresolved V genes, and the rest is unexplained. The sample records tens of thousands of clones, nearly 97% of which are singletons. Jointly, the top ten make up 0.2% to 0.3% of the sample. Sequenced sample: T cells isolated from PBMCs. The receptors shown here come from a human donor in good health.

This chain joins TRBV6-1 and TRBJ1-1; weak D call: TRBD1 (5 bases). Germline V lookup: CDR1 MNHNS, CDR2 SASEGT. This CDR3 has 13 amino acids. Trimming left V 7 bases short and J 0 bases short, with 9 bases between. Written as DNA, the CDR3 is TGTGCCAGCATTCAGACAGTGAACACTGAAGCTTTCTTT. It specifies CASIQTVNTEAFF.

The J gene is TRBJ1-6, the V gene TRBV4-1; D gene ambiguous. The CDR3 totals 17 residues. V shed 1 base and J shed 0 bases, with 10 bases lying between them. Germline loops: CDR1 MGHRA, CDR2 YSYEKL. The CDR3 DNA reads TGCGCCAGCAGCCAAGGGGTGGGGAGCTCCTATAATTCACCCCTCCACTTT. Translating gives CASSQGVGSSYNSPLHF.

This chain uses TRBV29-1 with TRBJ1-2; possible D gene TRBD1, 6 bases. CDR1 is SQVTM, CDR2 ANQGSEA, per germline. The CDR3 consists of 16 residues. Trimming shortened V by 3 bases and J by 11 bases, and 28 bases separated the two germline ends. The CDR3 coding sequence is TGCAGCGTTGATCTTGCCCGGCGACGTCTCCCCGGACAGTACACCTTC. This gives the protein CSVDLARRRLPGQYTF.

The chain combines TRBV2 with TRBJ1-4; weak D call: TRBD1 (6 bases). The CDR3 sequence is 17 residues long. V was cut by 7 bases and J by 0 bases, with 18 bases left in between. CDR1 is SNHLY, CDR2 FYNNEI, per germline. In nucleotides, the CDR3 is TGTGCCAGCAATTGGGAGGGGGGTGCTGCAACTAATGAAAAACTGTTTTTT. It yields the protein CASNWEGGAATNEKLFF.

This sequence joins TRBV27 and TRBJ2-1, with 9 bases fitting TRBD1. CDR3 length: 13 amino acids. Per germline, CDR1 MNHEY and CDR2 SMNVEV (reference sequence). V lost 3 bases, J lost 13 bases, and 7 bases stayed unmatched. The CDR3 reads CASSFRPGQGQFF. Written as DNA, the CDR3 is TGTGCCAGCAGTTTCCGCCCGGGACAGGGACAGTTCTTC.

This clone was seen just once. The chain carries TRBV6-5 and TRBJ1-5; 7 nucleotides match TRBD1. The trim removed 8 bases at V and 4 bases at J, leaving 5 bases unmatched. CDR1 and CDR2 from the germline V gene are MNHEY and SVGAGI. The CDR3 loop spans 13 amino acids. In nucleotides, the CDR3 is TGTGCCAGCTCCCCGGACAGGAATCAGCCCCAGCATTTT. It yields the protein CASSPDRNQPQHF.

CDR3 protein: CASSLSRRDHYNEQFF. The CDR3, as DNA: TGTGCCAGCAGCTTATCACGGCGGGACCACTACAATGAGCAGTTCTTC. V and J are TRBV7-8 and TRBJ2-1; D is possibly TRBD2 (6 bases). V was pared by 2 bases and J by 3 bases, with 14 bases between. Germline CDR1 and CDR2: SGHVS and FQNEAQ. The CDR3 consists of 16 residues.

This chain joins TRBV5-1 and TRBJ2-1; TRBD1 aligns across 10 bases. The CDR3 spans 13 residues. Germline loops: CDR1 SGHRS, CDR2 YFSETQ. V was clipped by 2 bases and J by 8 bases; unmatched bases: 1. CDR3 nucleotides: TGCGCCAGCAGCTTCGGGACAGGGGATGAGCAGTTCTTC. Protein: CASSFGTGDEQFF.

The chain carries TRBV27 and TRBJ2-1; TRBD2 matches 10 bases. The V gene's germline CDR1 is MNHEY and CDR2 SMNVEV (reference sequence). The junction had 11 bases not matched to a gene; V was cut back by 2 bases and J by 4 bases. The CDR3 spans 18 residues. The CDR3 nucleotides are TGTGCCAGCAGTTTAACTGAATTGCTAGCGGGAGATTACAATGAGCAGTTCTTC. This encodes CASSLTELLAGDYNEQFF.